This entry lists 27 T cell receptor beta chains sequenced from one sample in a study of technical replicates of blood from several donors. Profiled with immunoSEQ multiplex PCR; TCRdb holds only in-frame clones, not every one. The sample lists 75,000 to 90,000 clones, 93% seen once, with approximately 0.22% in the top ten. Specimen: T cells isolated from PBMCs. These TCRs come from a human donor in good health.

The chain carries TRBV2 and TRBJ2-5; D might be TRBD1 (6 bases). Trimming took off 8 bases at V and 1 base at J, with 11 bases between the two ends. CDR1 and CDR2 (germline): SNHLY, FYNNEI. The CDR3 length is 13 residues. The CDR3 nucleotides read TGTGCCAGCTTACAGGGACCCCAAGAGACCCAGTACTTC. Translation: CASLQGPQETQYF.

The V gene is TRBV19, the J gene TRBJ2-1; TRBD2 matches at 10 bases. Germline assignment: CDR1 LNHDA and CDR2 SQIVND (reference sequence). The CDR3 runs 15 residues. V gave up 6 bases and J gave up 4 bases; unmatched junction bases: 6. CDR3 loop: CASSTLAGAYNEQFF. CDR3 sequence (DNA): TGTGCCAGTAGCACGCTAGCGGGAGCTTACAATGAGCAGTTCTTC.

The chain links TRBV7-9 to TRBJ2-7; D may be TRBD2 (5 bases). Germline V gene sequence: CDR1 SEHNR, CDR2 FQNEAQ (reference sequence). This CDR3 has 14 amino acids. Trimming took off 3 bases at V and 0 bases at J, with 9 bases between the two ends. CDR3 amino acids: CASSLSGISYEQYF. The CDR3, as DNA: TGTGCCAGCAGCTTGTCGGGAATCTCCTACGAGCAGTACTTC.

The DNA for the CDR3 is TGTGCCAGCAGCAAGGGAGAGGACCTCCAGGGCTACACCTTC. This codes for CASSKGEDLQGYTF. The chain has TRBV5-4 and TRBJ1-2; no firm D call. From germline, CDR1 is SGHNT and CDR2 YYREEE (reference sequence). V shed 4 bases and J shed 8 bases, with 18 bases lying between them. The CDR3 is 14 residues long. The full variable domain, its missing parts supplied by reference TRBV5-4 and TRBJ1-2, is ETGVTQSPTHLIKTRGQQVTLRCSSQSGHNTVSWYQQALGQGPQFIFQYYREEENGRGNFPPRFSGLQFPNYSSELNVNALELDDSALYLCASSKGEDLQGYTFGSGTRLTVV.

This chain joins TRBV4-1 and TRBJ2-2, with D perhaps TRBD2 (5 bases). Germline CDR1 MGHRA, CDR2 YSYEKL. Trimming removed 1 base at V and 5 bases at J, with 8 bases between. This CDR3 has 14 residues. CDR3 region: CASSQVTGTGELFF. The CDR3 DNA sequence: TGCGCCAGCAGCCAAGTAACGGGGACCGGGGAGCTGTTTTTT.

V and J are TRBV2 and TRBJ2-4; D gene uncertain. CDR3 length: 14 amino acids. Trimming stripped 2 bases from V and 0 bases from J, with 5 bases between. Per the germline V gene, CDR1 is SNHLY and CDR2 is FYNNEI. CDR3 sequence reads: CASSETGAKNIQYF. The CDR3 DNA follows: TGTGCCAGCAGTGAAACCGGAGCCAAAAACATTCAGTACTTC.

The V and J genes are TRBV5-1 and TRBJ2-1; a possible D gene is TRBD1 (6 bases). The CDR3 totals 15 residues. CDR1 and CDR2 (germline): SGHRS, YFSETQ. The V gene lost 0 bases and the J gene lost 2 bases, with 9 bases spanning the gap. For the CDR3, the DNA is TGCGCCAGCAGCTTGGGAGGGGGTCCCTACAATGAGCAGTTCTTC. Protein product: CASSLGGGPYNEQFF.

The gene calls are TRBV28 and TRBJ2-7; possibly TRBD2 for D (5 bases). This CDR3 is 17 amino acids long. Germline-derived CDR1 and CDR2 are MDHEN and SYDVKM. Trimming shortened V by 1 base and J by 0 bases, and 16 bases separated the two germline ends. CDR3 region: CASSLSLASKNSYEQYF. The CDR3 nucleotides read TGTGCCAGCAGTTTATCCCTAGCCTCGAAGAACTCCTACGAGCAGTACTTC.

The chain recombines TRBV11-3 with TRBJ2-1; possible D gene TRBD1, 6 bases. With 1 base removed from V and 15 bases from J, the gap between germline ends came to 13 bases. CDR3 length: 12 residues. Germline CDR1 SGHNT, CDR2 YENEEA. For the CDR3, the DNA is TGTGCCAGCAGCTTAGGGGGGCTGCCCTTGTTCTTC. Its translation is CASSLGGLPLFF.

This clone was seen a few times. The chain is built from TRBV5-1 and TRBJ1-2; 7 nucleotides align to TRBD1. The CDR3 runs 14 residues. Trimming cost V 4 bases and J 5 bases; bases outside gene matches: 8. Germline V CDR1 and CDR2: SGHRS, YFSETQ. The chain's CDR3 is CASSTTGEWYGYTF. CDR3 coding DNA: TGCGCCAGCAGCACCACAGGGGAGTGGTATGGCTACACCTTC. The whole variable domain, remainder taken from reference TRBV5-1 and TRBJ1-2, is KAGVTQTPRYLIKTRGQQVTLSCSPISGHRSVSWYQQTPGQGLQFLFEYFSETQRNKGNFPGRFSGRQFSNSRSEMNVSTLELGDSALYLCASSTTGEWYGYTFGSGTRLTVV.

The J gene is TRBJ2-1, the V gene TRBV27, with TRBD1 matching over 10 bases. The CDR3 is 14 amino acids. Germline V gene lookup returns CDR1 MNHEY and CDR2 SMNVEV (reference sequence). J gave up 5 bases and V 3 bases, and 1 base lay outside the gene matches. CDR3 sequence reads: CASSFGTGDNEQFF. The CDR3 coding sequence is TGTGCCAGCAGTTTCGGGACAGGGGACAATGAGCAGTTCTTC.

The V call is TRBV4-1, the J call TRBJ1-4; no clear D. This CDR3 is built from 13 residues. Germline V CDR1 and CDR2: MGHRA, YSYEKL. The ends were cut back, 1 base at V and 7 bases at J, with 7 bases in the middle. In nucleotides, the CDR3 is TGCGCCAGCAGCCAAGGACGGGTTGAAAAACTGTTTTTT. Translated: CASSQGRVEKLFF.

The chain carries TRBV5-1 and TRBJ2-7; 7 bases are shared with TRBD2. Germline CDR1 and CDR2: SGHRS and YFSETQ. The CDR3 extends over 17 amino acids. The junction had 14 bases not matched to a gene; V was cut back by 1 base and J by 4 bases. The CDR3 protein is CASSLRPIAGDTYEQYF. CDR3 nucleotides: TGCGCCAGCAGCTTGAGACCAATTGCGGGGGATACATACGAGCAGTACTTC.

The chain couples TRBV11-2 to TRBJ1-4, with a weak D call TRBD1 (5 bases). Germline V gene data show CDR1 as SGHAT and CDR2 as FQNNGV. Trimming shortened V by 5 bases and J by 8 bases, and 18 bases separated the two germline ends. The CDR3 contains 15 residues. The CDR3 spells CASSPAGGGREKLFF. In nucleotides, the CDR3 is TGTGCCAGCAGCCCCGCTGGCGGGGGAAGGGAAAAACTGTTTTTT. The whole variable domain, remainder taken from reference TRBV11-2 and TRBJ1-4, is EAGVAQSPRYKIIEKRQSVAFWCNPISGHATLYWYQQILGQGPKLLIQFQNNGVVDDSQLPKDRFSAERLKGVDSTLKIQPAKLEDSAVYLCASSPAGGGREKLFFGSGTQLSVL.

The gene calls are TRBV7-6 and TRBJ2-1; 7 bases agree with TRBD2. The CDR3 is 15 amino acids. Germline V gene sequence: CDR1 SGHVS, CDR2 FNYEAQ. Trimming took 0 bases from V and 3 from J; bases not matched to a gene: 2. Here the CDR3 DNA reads TGTGCCAGCAGCTTAGCTCGCGGGGGCTACAATGAGCAGTTCTTC. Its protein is CASSLARGGYNEQFF.

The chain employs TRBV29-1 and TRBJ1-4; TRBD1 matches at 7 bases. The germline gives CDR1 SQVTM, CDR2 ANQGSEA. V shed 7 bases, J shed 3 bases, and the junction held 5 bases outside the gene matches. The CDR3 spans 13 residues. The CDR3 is CSAKQGPNEKLFF. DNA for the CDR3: TGCAGCGCAAAACAGGGGCCTAATGAAAAACTGTTTTTT.

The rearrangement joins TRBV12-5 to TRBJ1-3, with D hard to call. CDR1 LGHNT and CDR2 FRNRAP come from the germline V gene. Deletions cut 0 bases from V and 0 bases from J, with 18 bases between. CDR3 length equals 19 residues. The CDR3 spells CASGLVLGEMKFSGNTIYF. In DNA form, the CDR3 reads TGTGCTAGTGGTTTGGTTCTCGGGGAAATGAAATTCTCTGGAAACACCATATATTTT.

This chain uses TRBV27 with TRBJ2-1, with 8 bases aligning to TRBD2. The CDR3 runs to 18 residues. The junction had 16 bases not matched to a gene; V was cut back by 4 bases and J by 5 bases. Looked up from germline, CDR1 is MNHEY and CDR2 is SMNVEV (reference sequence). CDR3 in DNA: TGTGCCAGCAGTTCCCTATTCCGCCACAAGCGGGAGAACAATGAGCAGTTCTTC. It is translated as CASSSLFRHKRENNEQFF.

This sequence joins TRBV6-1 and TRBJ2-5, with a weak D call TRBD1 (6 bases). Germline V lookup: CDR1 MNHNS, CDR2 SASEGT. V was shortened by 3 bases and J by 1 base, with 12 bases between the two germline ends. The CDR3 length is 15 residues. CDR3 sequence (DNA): TGTGCCAGCAGTGAGGGGGCAGGGACCCAAGAGACCCAGTACTTC. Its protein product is CASSEGAGTQETQYF.

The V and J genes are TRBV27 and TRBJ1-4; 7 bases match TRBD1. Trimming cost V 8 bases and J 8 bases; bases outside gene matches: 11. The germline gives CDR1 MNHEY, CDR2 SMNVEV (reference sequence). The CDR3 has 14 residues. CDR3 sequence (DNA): TGTGCCAGCGGCGACAGGGCGGCGGGGGAAAAACTGTTTTTT. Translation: CASGDRAAGEKLFF.

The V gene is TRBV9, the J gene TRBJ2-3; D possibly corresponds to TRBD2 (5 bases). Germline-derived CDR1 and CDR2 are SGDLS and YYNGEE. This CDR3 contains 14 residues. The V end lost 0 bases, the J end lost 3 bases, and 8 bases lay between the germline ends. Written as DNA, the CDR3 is TGTGCCAGCAGCGTAGTCGGGGATACAGATACGCAGTATTTT. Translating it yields CASSVVGDTDTQYF.

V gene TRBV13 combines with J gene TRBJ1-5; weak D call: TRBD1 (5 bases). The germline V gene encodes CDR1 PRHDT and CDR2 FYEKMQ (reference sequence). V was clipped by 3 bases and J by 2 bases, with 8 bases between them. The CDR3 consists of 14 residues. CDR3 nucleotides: TGTGCCAGCAGCTTGGGGCAGCGCAATCAGCCCCAGCATTTT. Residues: CASSLGQRNQPQHF.

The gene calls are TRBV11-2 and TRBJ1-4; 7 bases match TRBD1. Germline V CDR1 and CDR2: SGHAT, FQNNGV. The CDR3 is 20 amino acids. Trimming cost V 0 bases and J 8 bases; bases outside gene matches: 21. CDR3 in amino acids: CASSLDSTVQGGVTGEKLFF. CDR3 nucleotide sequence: TGTGCCAGCAGCTTAGATTCCACCGTGCAGGGGGGTGTGACGGGGGAAAAACTGTTTTTT.

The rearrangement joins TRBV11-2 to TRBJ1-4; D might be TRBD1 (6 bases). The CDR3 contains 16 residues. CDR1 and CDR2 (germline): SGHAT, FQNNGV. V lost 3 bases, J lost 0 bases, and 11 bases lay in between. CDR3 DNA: TGTGCCAGCAGCTTTCGACAGGCTGCAACTAATGAAAAACTGTTTTTT. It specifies CASSFRQAATNEKLFF.

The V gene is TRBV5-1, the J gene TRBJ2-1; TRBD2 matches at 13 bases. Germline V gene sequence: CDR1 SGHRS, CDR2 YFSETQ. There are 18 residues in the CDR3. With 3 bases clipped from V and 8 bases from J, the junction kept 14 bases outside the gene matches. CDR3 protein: CASSWEGLAGTPTYEQFF. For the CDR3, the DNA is TGCGCCAGCAGCTGGGAGGGACTAGCGGGGACTCCCACCTATGAGCAGTTCTTC.

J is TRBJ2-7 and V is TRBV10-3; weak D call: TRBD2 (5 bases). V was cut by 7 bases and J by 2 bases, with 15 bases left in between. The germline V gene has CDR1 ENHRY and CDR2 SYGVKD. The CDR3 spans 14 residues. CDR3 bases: TGTGCCATCACCCCACGCGAGGGCGCCTACGAGCAGTACTTC. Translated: CAITPREGAYEQYF.

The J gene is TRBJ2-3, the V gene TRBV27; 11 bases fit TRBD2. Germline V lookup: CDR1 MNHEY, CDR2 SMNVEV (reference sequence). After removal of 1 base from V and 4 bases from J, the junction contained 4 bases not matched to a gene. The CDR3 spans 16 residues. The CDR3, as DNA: TGTGCCAGCAGTTTATTGCTAGCGGGAGGCCCAGATACGCAGTATTTT. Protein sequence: CASSLLLAGGPDTQYF.